A single sample is the source of the 5 T cell receptor beta chains below, sequenced in a study of blood T cell repertoires in COVID-19. The protocol was immunoSEQ multiplex PCR, while the TCRdb copy is restricted to in-frame clones and leaves out a portion. The table includes about 480,000 clones, about 89% detected once. The specimen was peripheral blood. The receptors originated from a woman younger than 45 with acute or convalescent COVID-19.

CDR3 in DNA: TGTGCCAGCAGTGAGGTTCTGGCAGTAAGCTCCTACGAGCAGTACTTC. It translates to CASSEVLAVSSYEQYF. The chain joins TRBV2 to TRBJ2-7; D is undetermined. The V gene's germline CDR1 is SNHLY and CDR2 FYNNEI. V was cut by 3 bases and J by 0 bases, with 15 bases left in between. The CDR3 consists of 16 residues.

The chain is built from TRBV25-1 and TRBJ1-4, with D maybe TRBD1 (6 bases). Germline CDR1 and CDR2: MGHDK and SYGVNS. This CDR3 contains 18 residues. With 0 bases removed from V and 5 bases from J, the gap between germline ends came to 19 bases. Here the CDR3 reads CASSEYFRTADGNEKLFF. The CDR3 DNA reads TGTGCCAGCAGTGAATATTTCAGGACAGCAGATGGAAATGAAAAACTGTTTTTT.

This clone was seen more than once but under ten times. The CDR3 spells CASNRNRDSPYGYTF. The CDR3 nucleotides are TGTGCCAGCAACAGAAACCGGGACAGCCCCTATGGCTACACCTTC. The rearrangement links TRBV2 to TRBJ1-2; TRBD1 matches at 7 bases. Germline V gene data show CDR1 as SNHLY and CDR2 as FYNNEI. The CDR3 is 15 amino acids. J was trimmed by 4 bases and V by 7 bases; bases with no gene match: 12.

This clone was counted a single time. J is TRBJ1-2 and V is TRBV5-5; 7 nucleotides align to TRBD1. Germline values: CDR1 SGHKS, CDR2 YYEKEE (reference sequence). Unmatched junction bases numbered 9, after V lost 4 bases and J lost 9 bases. The CDR3 contains 13 residues. CDR3 sequence (DNA): TGTGCCAGCAGCCCGACAGGGAGGTCAAGCTACACCTTC. This translates into CASSPTGRSSYTF.

V usage is TRBV6-5 and J usage is TRBJ2-5; possibly TRBD2 for D (5 bases). CDR3 size: 12 residues. The germline gives CDR1 MNHEY, CDR2 SVGAGI. Between the trimmed V and J ends, which lost 8 bases and 5 bases, there was a span of 12 bases. Written as DNA, the CDR3 is TGTGCCAGCGAGGGTAGTCTGGAGACCCAGTACTTC. Residues: CASEGSLETQYF.